Below, 11 T cell receptor beta chains from the same sample are listed, as sequenced in a study of graft-versus-host responses after intestinal transplantation. Lamina propria and intraepithelial lymphocytes were released by processing graft tissue. Repertoires were generated with immunoSEQ multiplex PCR, while TCRdb's copy carries only in-frame clones and drops some. The data contain fewer than 10,000 clones, just under 80% of them seen just once; the ten biggest clones take up approximately 25%. The sequencing used ileum tissue, collected around 500 days after intestinal transplant. These receptors were obtained from a human patient who received an intestinal transplant, so some T cells may come from the graft donor.

This chain links TRBV5-1 with TRBJ2-5; D not certain. CDR1 and CDR2 from the germline V gene are SGHRS and YFSETQ. CDR3 size: 13 residues. Trimming stripped 3 bases from V and 2 bases from J, with 8 bases between. The CDR3 DNA reads TGCGCCAGCAGCTCAGAAAATCAAGAGACCCAGTACTTC. It specifies CASSSENQETQYF.

The rearrangement links TRBV5-1 to TRBJ2-1; D unresolved. V gave up 1 base and J gave up 0 bases, with 5 bases separating them. Germline CDR1 reads SGHRS; CDR2 reads YFSETQ. This CDR3 is 14 amino acids long. As DNA, the CDR3 is TGCGCCAGCAGCTTGTTGAGCTCCTACAATGAGCAGTTCTTC. It is translated as CASSLLSSYNEQFF.

The chain joins TRBV5-4 to TRBJ2-7; maybe TRBD1 (5 bases). This CDR3 spans 12 amino acids. Germline-derived CDR1 and CDR2 are SGHNT and YYREEE (reference sequence). The V end lost 2 bases, the J end lost 6 bases, and 9 bases lay between the germline ends. CDR3 coding DNA: TGTGCCAGCAGCTTTAGGGGTGGCGAGCAGTACTTC. Translated, it gives CASSFRGGEQYF.

This clone showed up just once. V and J are TRBV2 and TRBJ2-2; D is unclear. V was shortened by 3 bases and J by 0 bases, with 8 bases between the two germline ends. The CDR3 runs 15 residues. Looked up from germline, CDR1 is SNHLY and CDR2 is FYNNEI. This CDR3 reads CASSDRFANTGELFF. The CDR3, as DNA: TGTGCCAGCAGTGATAGGTTCGCGAACACCGGGGAGCTGTTTTTT.

The chain joins TRBV9 to TRBJ2-1, with 10 bases that match TRBD2. CDR1 SGDLS and CDR2 YYNGEE come from the germline V gene. Germline trimming cut 8 bases from V and 3 bases from J; bases unmatched to any gene: 8. This CDR3 has 15 residues. The DNA for the CDR3 is TGTGCCAGTTCTAGCGGGAGTGTGGTCTACAATGAGCAGTTCTTC. Translating gives CASSSGSVVYNEQFF. Full variable domain (remainder filled in from reference TRBV9 and TRBJ2-1): DSGVTQTPKHLITATGQRVTLRCSPRSGDLSVYWYQQSLDQGLQFLIQYYNGEERAKGNILERFSAQQFPDLHSELNLSSLELGDSALYFCASSSGSVVYNEQFFGPGTRLTVL.

The chain recombines TRBV7-2 with TRBJ2-3; D call uncertain. The length of the CDR3 is 15 residues. V was shortened by 2 bases and J by 6 bases, with 15 bases between the two germline ends. The germline V gene encodes CDR1 SGHTA and CDR2 FQGNSA. The CDR3 protein is CASSLRHTLKDTQYF. CDR3 DNA sequence: TGTGCCAGCAGCTTAAGGCACACTCTCAAGGATACGCAGTATTTT.

The chain is built from TRBV30 and TRBJ1-2; no reliable D call. V was clipped by 0 bases and J by 5 bases, with 4 bases between them. This CDR3 is 11 amino acids long. Germline V gene lookup returns CDR1 GTSNPN and CDR2 SVGIG (reference sequence). The DNA for the CDR3 is TGTGCCTGGAGTGTGGGTTATGGCTACACCTTC. The encoded protein is CAWSVGYGYTF.

This rearrangement joins TRBV30 to TRBJ1-5; D remains unclear. The CDR3 covers 13 residues. Germline V gives CDR1 GTSNPN, CDR2 SVGIG (reference sequence). Trimming took 0 bases from V and 5 from J, leaving 8 bases between them. The CDR3 sequence is CAWSVEGDQPQHF. Here the CDR3 DNA reads TGTGCCTGGAGTGTCGAGGGCGATCAGCCCCAGCATTTT.

This chain uses TRBV5-1 with TRBJ2-3, with D uncertain. The CDR3 contains 12 residues. Deletions cut 0 bases from V and 4 bases from J, with 3 bases between. In germline, CDR1 is SGHRS, CDR2 YFSETQ. The CDR3 region has the DNA TGCGCCAGCAGCTTGGGGGCAGATACGCAGTATTTT. Residues: CASSLGADTQYF.

This clone has just a few counts. This sequence joins TRBV19 and TRBJ1-5, with D uncertain. There are 15 residues in the CDR3. CDR1 and CDR2 from the germline V gene are LNHDA and SQIVND (reference sequence). The germline V and J ends were trimmed by 0 bases and 7 bases, with 13 bases remaining between them. CDR3 loop: CASSIDHGISQPQHF. The CDR3 region has the DNA TGTGCCAGTAGTATAGATCATGGGATATCGCAGCCCCAGCATTTT.

This clone was picked up a small number of times. The chain uses TRBV5-1 and TRBJ2-7; 7 bases map to TRBD1. The V gene end was trimmed by 3 bases and the J gene end by 0 bases; junction bases not matched to a gene: 3. CDR3 length: 14 residues. Germline CDR1 SGHRS, CDR2 YFSETQ. Written as DNA, the CDR3 is TGCGCCAGCAGCTCGGCAGGGGGCTCCTACGAGCAGTACTTC. Its translation is CASSSAGGSYEQYF.